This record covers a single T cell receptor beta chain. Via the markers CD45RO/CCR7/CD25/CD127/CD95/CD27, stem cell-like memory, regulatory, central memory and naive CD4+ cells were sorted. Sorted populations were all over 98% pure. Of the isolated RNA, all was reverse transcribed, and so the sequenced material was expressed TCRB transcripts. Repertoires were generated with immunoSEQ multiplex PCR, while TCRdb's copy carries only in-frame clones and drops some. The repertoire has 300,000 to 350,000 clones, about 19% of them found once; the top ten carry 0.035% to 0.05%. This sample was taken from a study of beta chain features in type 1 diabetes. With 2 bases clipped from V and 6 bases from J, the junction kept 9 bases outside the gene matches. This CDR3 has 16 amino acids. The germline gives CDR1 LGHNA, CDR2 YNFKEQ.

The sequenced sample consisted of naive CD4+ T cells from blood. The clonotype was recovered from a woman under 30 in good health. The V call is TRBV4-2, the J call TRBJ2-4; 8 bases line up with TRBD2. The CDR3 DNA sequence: TGTGCCAGCAGCCAACAACCCGGGAGGGGGTCAAACATTCAGTACTTC. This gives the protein CASSQQPGRGSNIQYF.